This section outlines one T cell receptor beta chain sequence together with its context. 13 Jbeta primers and 60 Vbeta primers were used for the PCR. TCRdb keeps only in-frame clones here, not all; method: immunoSEQ multiplex PCR. The table lists approximately 50,000 clones. The data were taken from a study of cytomegalovirus exposure and HLA in healthy donors. Source material: PBMCs. The TCR comes from a male donor in good health and CMV-seropositive.

CDR3 residues: CASLGRLAGGLRYQETQYF. In nucleotides, the CDR3 is TGTGCCAGTTTAGGGCGGCTAGCGGGGGGGCTGAGATACCAAGAGACCCAGTACTTC. This sequence joins TRBV28 and TRBJ2-5; TRBD2 aligns across 12 bases. The V and J ends lost 9 bases and 0 bases, in that order; junction bases with no gene match: 17. The CDR3 spans 19 residues. Germline loops: CDR1 MDHEN, CDR2 SYDVKM. Together with reference TRBV28 and TRBJ2-5, the CDR3 gives the full variable domain: DVKVTQSSRYLVKRTGEKVFLECVQDMDHENMFWYRQDPGLGLRLIYFSYDVKMKEKGDIPEGYSVSREKKERFSLILESASTNQTSMYLCASLGRLAGGLRYQETQYFGPGTRLLVL.